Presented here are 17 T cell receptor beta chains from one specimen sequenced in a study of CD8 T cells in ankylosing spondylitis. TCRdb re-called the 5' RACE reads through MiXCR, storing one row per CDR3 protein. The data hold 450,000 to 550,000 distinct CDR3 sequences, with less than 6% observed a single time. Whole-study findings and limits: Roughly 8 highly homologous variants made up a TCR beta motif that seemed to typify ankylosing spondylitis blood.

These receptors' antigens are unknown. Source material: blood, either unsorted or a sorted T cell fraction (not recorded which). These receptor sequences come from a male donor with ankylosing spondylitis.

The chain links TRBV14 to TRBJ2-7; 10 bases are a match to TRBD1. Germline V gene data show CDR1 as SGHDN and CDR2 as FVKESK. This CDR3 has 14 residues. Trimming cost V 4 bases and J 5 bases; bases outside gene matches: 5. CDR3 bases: TGTGCCAGCAGCCGGACAGGGGGAGTGGACGAGCAGTACTTC. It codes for CASSRTGGVDEQYF.

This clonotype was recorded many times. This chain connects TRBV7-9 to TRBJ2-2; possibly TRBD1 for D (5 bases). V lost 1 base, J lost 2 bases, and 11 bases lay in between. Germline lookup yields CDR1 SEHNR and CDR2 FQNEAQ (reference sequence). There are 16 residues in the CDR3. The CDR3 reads CASSLEPGSNTGELFF. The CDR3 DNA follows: TGTGCCAGCAGCTTAGAGCCAGGGTCAAACACCGGGGAGCTGTTTTTT.

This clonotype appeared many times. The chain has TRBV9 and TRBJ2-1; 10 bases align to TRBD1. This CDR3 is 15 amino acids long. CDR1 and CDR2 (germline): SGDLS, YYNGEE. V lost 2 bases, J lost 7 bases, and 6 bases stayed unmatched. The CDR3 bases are TGTGCCAGCAGCGTGGGACAGGGGCGCAAAAATGAGCAGTTCTTC. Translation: CASSVGQGRKNEQFF.

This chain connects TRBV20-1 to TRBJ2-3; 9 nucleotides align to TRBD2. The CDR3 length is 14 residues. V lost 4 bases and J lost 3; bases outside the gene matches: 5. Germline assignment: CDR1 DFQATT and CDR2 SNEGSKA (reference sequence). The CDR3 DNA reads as TGCAGTGCTAATAGCGGGAGTAGGACAGATACGCAGTATTTT. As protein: CSANSGSRTDTQYF.

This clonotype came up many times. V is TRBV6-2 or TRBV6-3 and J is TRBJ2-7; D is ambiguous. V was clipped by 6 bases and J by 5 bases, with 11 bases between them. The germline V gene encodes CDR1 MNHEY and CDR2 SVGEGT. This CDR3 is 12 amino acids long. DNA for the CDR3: TGTGCCAGCAGCCCGGCTGCGGACGAGCAGTACTTC. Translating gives CASSPAADEQYF.

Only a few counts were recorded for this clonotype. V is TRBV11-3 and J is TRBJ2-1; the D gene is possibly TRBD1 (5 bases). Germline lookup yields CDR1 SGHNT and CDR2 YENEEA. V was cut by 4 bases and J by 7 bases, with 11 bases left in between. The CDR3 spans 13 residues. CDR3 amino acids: CASSSARVNEQFF. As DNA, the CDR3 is TGTGCCAGCAGCTCGGCCAGGGTGAATGAGCAGTTCTTC.

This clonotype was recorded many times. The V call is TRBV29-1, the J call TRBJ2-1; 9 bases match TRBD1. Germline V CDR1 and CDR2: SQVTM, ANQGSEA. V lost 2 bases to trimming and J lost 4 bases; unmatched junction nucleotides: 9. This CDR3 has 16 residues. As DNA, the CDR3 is TGCAGCGTTGAAATAGGGACAGGGAGGGATTACAATGAGCAGTTCTTC. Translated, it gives CSVEIGTGRDYNEQFF.

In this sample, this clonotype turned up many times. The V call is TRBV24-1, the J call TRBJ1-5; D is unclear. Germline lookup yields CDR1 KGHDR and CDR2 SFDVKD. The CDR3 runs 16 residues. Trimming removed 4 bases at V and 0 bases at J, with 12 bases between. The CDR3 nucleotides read TGTGCCACCAGTGACCGGACTTTTAATAGCAATCAGCCCCAGCATTTT. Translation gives CATSDRTFNSNQPQHF.

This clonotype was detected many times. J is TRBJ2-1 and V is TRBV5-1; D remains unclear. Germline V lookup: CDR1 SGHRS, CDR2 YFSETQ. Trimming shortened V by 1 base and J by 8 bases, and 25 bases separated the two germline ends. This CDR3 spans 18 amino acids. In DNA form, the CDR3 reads TGCGCCAGCAGCTTGACCCGGGCCCCCTCCACATTTGGCGATGAGCAGTTCTTC. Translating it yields CASSLTRAPSTFGDEQFF.

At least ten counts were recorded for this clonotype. CDR3 nucleotide sequence: TGTGCCAGCCTACGAGGGGGACAGGAGAACTACGAGCAGTACTTC. Translating gives CASLRGGQENYEQYF. The rearrangement links TRBV28 to TRBJ2-7, with 8 bases aligning to TRBD1. Looked up from germline, CDR1 is MDHEN and CDR2 is SYDVKM. The CDR3 has 15 amino acids. The V gene end was trimmed by 8 bases and the J gene end by 3 bases; junction bases not matched to a gene: 12.

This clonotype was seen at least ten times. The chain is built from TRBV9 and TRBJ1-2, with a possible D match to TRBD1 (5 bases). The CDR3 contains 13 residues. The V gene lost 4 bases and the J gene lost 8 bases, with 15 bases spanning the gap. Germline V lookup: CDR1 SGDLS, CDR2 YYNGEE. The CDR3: CASSPFSGEGYTF. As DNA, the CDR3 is TGTGCCAGCAGCCCCTTCTCGGGGGAAGGCTACACCTTC.

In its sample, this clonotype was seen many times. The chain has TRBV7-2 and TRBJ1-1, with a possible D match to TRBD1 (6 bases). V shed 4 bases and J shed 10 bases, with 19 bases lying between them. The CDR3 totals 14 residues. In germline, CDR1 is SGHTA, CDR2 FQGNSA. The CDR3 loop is CASSYAGGGLPAFF. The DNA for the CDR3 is TGTGCCAGCAGCTACGCGGGGGGGGGCCTCCCAGCTTTCTTT. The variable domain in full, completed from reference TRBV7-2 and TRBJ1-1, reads GAGVSQSPSNKVTEKGKDVELRCDPISGHTALYWYRQSLGQGLEFLIYFQGNSAPDKSGLPSDRFSAERTGGSVSTLTIQRTQQEDSAVYLCASSYAGGGLPAFFGQGTRLTVV.

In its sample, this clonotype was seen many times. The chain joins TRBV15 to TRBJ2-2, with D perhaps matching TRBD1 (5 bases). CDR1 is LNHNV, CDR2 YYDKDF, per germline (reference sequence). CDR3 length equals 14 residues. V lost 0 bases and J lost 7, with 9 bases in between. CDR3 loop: CATSRDQQGGELFF. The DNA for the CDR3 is TGTGCCACCAGCAGAGATCAGCAGGGCGGGGAGCTGTTTTTT.

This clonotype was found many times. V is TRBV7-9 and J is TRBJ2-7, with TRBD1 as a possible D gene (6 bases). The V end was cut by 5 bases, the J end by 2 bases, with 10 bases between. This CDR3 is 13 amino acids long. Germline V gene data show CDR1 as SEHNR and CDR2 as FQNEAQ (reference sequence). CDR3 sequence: CASSPDRPYEQYF. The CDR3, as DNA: TGTGCCAGCAGCCCCGACAGGCCCTACGAGCAGTACTTC.

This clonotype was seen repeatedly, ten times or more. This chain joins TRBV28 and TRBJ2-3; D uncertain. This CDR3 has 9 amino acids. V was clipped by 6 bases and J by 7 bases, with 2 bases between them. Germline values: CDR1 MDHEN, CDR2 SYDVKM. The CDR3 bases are TGTGCCAGCAGCTATACGCAGTATTTT. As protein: CASSYTQYF.

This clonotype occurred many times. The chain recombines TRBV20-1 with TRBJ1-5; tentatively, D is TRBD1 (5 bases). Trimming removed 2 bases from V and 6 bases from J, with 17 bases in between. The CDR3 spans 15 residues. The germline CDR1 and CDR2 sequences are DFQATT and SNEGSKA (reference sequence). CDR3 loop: CSARISGRRGQPQHF. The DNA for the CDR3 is TGCAGTGCTAGAATTTCAGGGCGGAGGGGTCAGCCCCAGCATTTT.

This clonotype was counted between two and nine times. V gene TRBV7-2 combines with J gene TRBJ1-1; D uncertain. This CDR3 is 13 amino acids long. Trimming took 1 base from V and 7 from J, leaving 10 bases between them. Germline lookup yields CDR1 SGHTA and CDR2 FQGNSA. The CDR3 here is CASSLVSGREAFF. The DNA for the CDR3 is TGTGCCAGCAGCTTAGTATCCGGGCGTGAAGCTTTCTTT.